These 32 T cell receptor beta chains were sequenced from one sample in a study of CD8+ T cells in alopecia areata. Treatment meaning: oral pan-JAK inhibitor, 5-10 mg twice daily. Reverse transcribed after extraction, RNA yielded cDNA as the sequencing template. Sequencing was performed with immunoSEQ multiplex PCR; in TCRdb, only in-frame clones are kept and a portion is missing. Altogether under 350,000 clones are present, 58% being singletons, with the ten largest covering under 2%. The sample consisted of CD4+ T cells sorted from blood, taken at week 24, from a patient treated with tofacitinib. The source is a human donor with alopecia areata.

The table lists this clone with a count of one. The chain couples TRBV5-1 to TRBJ1-6, with D tentatively TRBD1 (6 bases). The length of the CDR3 is 15 residues. CDR1 and CDR2 (germline): SGHRS, YFSETQ. V was shortened by 2 bases and J by 8 bases, with 14 bases between the two germline ends. The CDR3 spells CASSLTGSRYSPLHF. The CDR3 coding sequence is TGCGCCAGCAGCTTAACAGGGTCAAGGTATTCACCCCTCCACTTT. The full variable domain, rest sourced from reference TRBV5-1 and TRBJ1-6, is KAGVTQTPRYLIKTRGQQVTLSCSPISGHRSVSWYQQTPGQGLQFLFEYFSETQRNKGNFPGRFSGRQFSNSRSEMNVSTLELGDSALYLCASSLTGSRYSPLHFGNGTRLTVT.

This clone occurred a few times. J is TRBJ1-2 and V is TRBV29-1; TRBD1 might be the D (5 bases). The CDR3 covers 13 residues. V was pared by 3 bases and J by 4 bases, with 12 bases between. CDR1 is SQVTM, CDR2 ANQGSEA, per germline. The CDR3, as DNA: TGCAGCGTTGATTCCGGGGCGGGCTATGGCTACACCTTC. Its translation is CSVDSGAGYGYTF.

This chain connects TRBV5-1 to TRBJ1-1; 9 bases line up with TRBD1. The germline V gene has CDR1 SGHRS and CDR2 YFSETQ. The CDR3 sequence is 16 residues long. V shed 0 bases and J 4 bases; nucleotides not matched to a gene: 7. CDR3 sequence: CASSLVSGQGVTEAFF. DNA for the CDR3: TGCGCCAGCAGCTTGGTGTCGGGACAGGGAGTCACTGAAGCTTTCTTT.

As regards this clone: The sample has other DNA sequences that encode this CDR3 too. This chain joins TRBV7-2 and TRBJ2-1; 9 bases line up with TRBD2. This CDR3 is 15 amino acids long. The V and J ends lost 0 bases and 6 bases, in that order; junction bases with no gene match: 3. CDR1 is SGHTA and CDR2 is FQGNSA in the germline V gene. The CDR3 spells CASSLASGGTNEQFF. CDR3 bases: TGTGCCAGCAGCTTAGCGAGCGGGGGGACCAATGAGCAGTTCTTC.

This clone came up a few times. The CDR3 nucleotides read TGTGCCAGCAGTTACTGGGGACCCATGGGGAGGGATACGCAGTATTTT. Amino acids: CASSYWGPMGRDTQYF. V usage is TRBV6-6 and J usage is TRBJ2-3; possibly TRBD2 for D (6 bases). The V and J ends lost 1 base and 6 bases respectively, with 17 bases between them. This CDR3 contains 16 residues. Germline assignment: CDR1 MNHNY and CDR2 SVGAGI (reference sequence).

The V and J genes are TRBV5-1 and TRBJ2-6, with D hard to call. This CDR3 is built from 16 residues. From germline, CDR1 is SGHRS and CDR2 YFSETQ. V was clipped by 5 bases and J by 0 bases, with 12 bases between them. The CDR3 reads CASRSGSSSGANVLTF. CDR3 sequence (DNA): TGCGCCAGCAGATCAGGCAGTAGCTCTGGGGCCAACGTCCTGACTTTC.

This clone was detected a few times. The genes are TRBV11-2 and TRBJ1-1, with D unresolved. This CDR3 is built from 15 residues. Per the germline V gene, CDR1 is SGHAT and CDR2 is FQNNGV. V was clipped by 6 bases and J by 0 bases, with 14 bases between them. CDR3 sequence: CASRPVGQLNTEAFF. The CDR3, as DNA: TGTGCCAGCAGACCAGTAGGGCAGCTGAACACTGAAGCTTTCTTT.

This clone has more than one count but fewer than ten. The V gene is TRBV27, the J gene TRBJ2-3; 11 bases map to TRBD2. The CDR3 extends over 14 amino acids. Germline lookup yields CDR1 MNHEY and CDR2 SMNVEV (reference sequence). The trim removed 8 bases at V and 6 bases at J, leaving 7 bases unmatched. The CDR3 protein is CASRSGGASDTQYF. The CDR3 DNA reads as TGTGCCAGCCGTAGCGGGGGGGCATCTGATACGCAGTATTTT.

This sequence joins TRBV28 and TRBJ1-4; tentative D call: TRBD1 (5 bases). The CDR3 has 15 residues. V dropped 10 bases and J dropped 4 bases, with 19 bases sitting between them. Germline lookup yields CDR1 MDHEN and CDR2 SYDVKM. The CDR3 DNA reads TGTGCCACCCATGGGGGAATGGGCGTTAATGAAAAACTGTTTTTT. This sequence encodes CATHGGMGVNEKLFF. The full variable domain, its missing parts supplied by reference TRBV28 and TRBJ1-4, is DVKVTQSSRYLVKRTGEKVFLECVQDMDHENMFWYRQDPGLGLRLIYFSYDVKMKEKGDIPEGYSVSREKKERFSLILESASTNQTSMYLCATHGGMGVNEKLFFGSGTQLSVL.

In this sample, this clone turned up a few times. This chain joins TRBV29-1 and TRBJ2-5; no clear D gene. CDR1 is SQVTM, CDR2 ANQGSEA, per germline. The CDR3 totals 11 residues. V shed 6 bases and J shed 2 bases, with 7 bases lying between them. The CDR3 DNA is TGCAGCGTAAAATCACAAGAGACCCAGTACTTC. Translation gives CSVKSQETQYF.

This rearrangement joins TRBV5-6 to TRBJ1-3, with D perhaps TRBD1 (5 bases). Trimming took off 4 bases at V and 0 bases at J, with 11 bases between the two ends. The CDR3 runs 15 residues. The germline V gene encodes CDR1 SGHDT and CDR2 YYEEEE. The CDR3 sequence: CASSVGASSGNTIYF. In DNA form, the CDR3 reads TGTGCCAGCAGCGTTGGGGCCTCCTCTGGAAACACCATATATTTT.

This clone was seen just once. This chain connects TRBV4-1 to TRBJ1-2; 8 bases map to TRBD1. The CDR3 loop spans 17 amino acids. V was clipped by 1 base and J by 5 bases; unmatched bases: 12. Germline values: CDR1 MGHRA, CDR2 YSYEKL. CDR3 region: CASSQGHRTGPLYGYTF. In DNA form, the CDR3 reads TGCGCCAGCAGCCAAGGTCATAGGACAGGGCCCTTGTATGGCTACACCTTC.

This chain uses TRBV5-1 with TRBJ2-1, with unresolved D. V lost 2 bases and J lost 5, with 14 bases in between. The CDR3 extends over 15 amino acids. Germline CDR1 SGHRS, CDR2 YFSETQ. The CDR3: CASSFRRSGNNEQFF. The CDR3 DNA is TGCGCCAGCAGCTTCAGAAGATCTGGGAACAATGAGCAGTTCTTC.

The rearrangement links TRBV29-1 to TRBJ1-2; 8 bases match TRBD1. The V and J ends lost 3 bases and 6 bases, in that order; junction bases with no gene match: 6. CDR1 and CDR2 (germline): SQVTM, ANQGSEA. The CDR3 spans 13 residues. CDR3 sequence: CSVDGGTGDGYTF. The CDR3 bases are TGCAGCGTTGACGGGGGGACAGGTGATGGCTACACCTTC.

The J gene is TRBJ1-6, the V gene TRBV29-1, with TRBD1 matching over 8 bases. The J segment lost 7 bases and the V segment lost 4 bases, leaving 0 bases of the junction unmatched. The germline V gene encodes CDR1 SQVTM and CDR2 ANQGSEA. The CDR3 runs to 12 residues. For the CDR3, the DNA is TGCAGCGTTGGGACAGGGAATTCACCCCTCCACTTT. This codes for CSVGTGNSPLHF.

The chain links TRBV6-1 to TRBJ2-7; D is unclear. The CDR3 consists of 15 residues. Germline CDR1 and CDR2: MNHNS and SASEGT. V lost 4 bases, J lost 0 bases, and 13 bases lay in between. CDR3 nucleotide sequence: TGTGCCAGCAGTGCCCCGCGTGCAAGCTCCTACGAGCAGTACTTC. It specifies CASSAPRASSYEQYF.

The chain combines TRBV10-3 with TRBJ1-6, with 10 positions matching TRBD1. The CDR3 length is 13 residues. From germline, CDR1 is ENHRY and CDR2 SYGVKD. The V and J ends lost 11 bases and 7 bases, in that order; junction bases with no gene match: 5. CDR3: CAAGTGDNSPLHF. The CDR3 DNA is TGTGCCGCCGGGACAGGGGACAATTCACCCCTCCACTTT.

The chain employs TRBV29-1 and TRBJ2-3; D uncertain. CDR1 and CDR2 from the germline V gene are SQVTM and ANQGSEA. CDR3 length equals 14 residues. Trimming removed 4 bases at V and 1 base at J, with 12 bases between. The CDR3 region is CSVASPIRTDTQYF. CDR3 bases: TGCAGCGTTGCGAGTCCAATCCGCACAGATACGCAGTATTTT.

V usage is TRBV27 and J usage is TRBJ2-1; 7 bases are shared with TRBD2. CDR3 length: 14 residues. CDR1 and CDR2 (germline): MNHEY, SMNVEV (reference sequence). V dropped 4 bases and J dropped 3; count of bases not matched to a gene: 3. The CDR3 region has the DNA TGTGCCAGCAGTTGGGAGCGGGGCTACAATGAGCAGTTCTTC. This translates into CASSWERGYNEQFF.

This chain links TRBV5-6 with TRBJ1-4; no clear D gene. CDR3 size: 14 residues. CDR1 and CDR2 (germline): SGHDT, YYEEEE. Trimming took off 0 bases at V and 3 bases at J, with 6 bases between the two ends. The CDR3 here is CASSLVDANEKLFF. DNA of the CDR3: TGTGCCAGCAGCTTGGTGGATGCTAATGAAAAACTGTTTTTT.

This clone was recorded a few times. The chain couples TRBV29-1 to TRBJ1-1; D is unresolved. CDR3 size: 14 residues. Germline V lookup: CDR1 SQVTM, CDR2 ANQGSEA. Between the trimmed V and J ends, which lost 1 base and 6 bases, there was a span of 15 bases. CDR3 residues: CSVEAVISTAEAFF. CDR3 nucleotides: TGCAGCGTTGAAGCTGTAATATCCACGGCTGAAGCTTTCTTT.

The chain uses TRBV7-2 and TRBJ1-6; no firm D call. Germline CDR1 is SGHTA and CDR2 is FQGNSA. Trimming pared 8 bases from V and 6 bases from J, leaving 14 bases between. This CDR3 region has 14 residues. CDR3 DNA sequence: TGTGCCAGCTCTCCGGGCCGCCTTAATTCACCCCTCCACTTT. Residues: CASSPGRLNSPLHF.

The V call is TRBV5-1, the J call TRBJ2-1, with TRBD1 as a possible D gene (6 bases). V was pared by 0 bases and J by 5 bases, with 15 bases between. CDR3 length: 16 amino acids. In germline, CDR1 is SGHRS, CDR2 YFSETQ. The CDR3 loop is CASSLGAGASHNEQFF. The CDR3 DNA reads TGCGCCAGCAGCTTGGGAGCAGGGGCCTCTCACAATGAGCAGTTCTTC.

V usage is TRBV9 and J usage is TRBJ2-1; D perhaps matches TRBD2 (5 bases). The CDR3 is 14 residues long. Germline assignment: CDR1 SGDLS and CDR2 YYNGEE. V gave up 0 bases and J gave up 6 bases, with 10 bases separating them. This CDR3 is CASSVGLFPNEQFF. The CDR3 nucleotides are TGTGCCAGCAGCGTAGGACTATTCCCCAATGAGCAGTTCTTC.

V is TRBV30 and J is TRBJ2-5; D may correspond to TRBD1 or TRBD2 (5 bases each). The last part of the DNA fits TRBJ2-7 better; the J call may be wrong. The CDR3 loop spans 11 amino acids. The germline CDR1 and CDR2 sequences are GTSNPN and SVGIG (reference sequence). The CDR3: CAWRGAYEQYF. CDR3 coding DNA: TGTGCCTGGCGAGGGGCCTACGAGCAGTACTTC.

The chain joins TRBV7-2 to TRBJ1-6; 8 bases are shared with TRBD1. V lost 5 bases, J lost 7 bases, and 7 bases stayed unmatched. This CDR3 spans 15 amino acids. Per germline, CDR1 SGHTA and CDR2 FQGNSA. CDR3 region: CASSRRTGLNSPLHF. Written as DNA, the CDR3 is TGTGCCAGCAGCCGTAGGACAGGGCTAAATTCACCCCTCCACTTT.

The rearrangement links TRBV7-9 to TRBJ1-3; D is unresolved. In germline, CDR1 is SEHNR, CDR2 FQNEAQ (reference sequence). There are 13 residues in the CDR3. The V gene lost 0 bases and the J gene lost 2 bases, with 2 bases spanning the gap. The CDR3 DNA reads as TGTGCCAGCAGCTTAGCGGCTGGAAACACCATATATTTT. It translates to CASSLAAGNTIYF.

This clone was counted between two and nine times. The J gene is TRBJ2-5, the V gene TRBV15; D assignment may be TRBD1 or TRBD2 (5 bases each). In germline, CDR1 is LNHNV, CDR2 YYDKDF (reference sequence). The CDR3 runs 16 residues. V was cut by 0 bases and J by 2 bases, with 13 bases left in between. As DNA, the CDR3 is TGTGCCACCAGCAGAGATAGGAGGCAGGGTCAAGAGACCCAGTACTTC. Residues: CATSRDRRQGQETQYF.

This chain links TRBV2 with TRBJ2-3; TRBD2 matches at 11 bases. This CDR3 region has 14 residues. Germline lookup yields CDR1 SNHLY and CDR2 FYNNEI. V was clipped by 7 bases and J by 5 bases; unmatched bases: 5. CDR3 DNA: TGTGCCAGCACCTCCGGACTAGCGGGAGATACGCAGTATTTT. It specifies CASTSGLAGDTQYF.

This clone was counted only a few times. The chain couples TRBV29-1 to TRBJ2-7; the match to TRBD1 covers 9 bases. The CDR3 runs 13 residues. Looked up from germline, CDR1 is SQVTM and CDR2 is ANQGSEA. Trimming removed 7 bases from V and 4 bases from J; junction bases left unmatched: 8. Written as DNA, the CDR3 is TGCAGCGCCCAAAAGGGGACAGGGTACGAGCAGTACTTC. It specifies CSAQKGTGYEQYF.

J is TRBJ2-1 and V is TRBV9; 7 bases line up with TRBD1. Germline values: CDR1 SGDLS, CDR2 YYNGEE. V dropped 3 bases and J dropped 5; count of bases not matched to a gene: 8. This CDR3 is 15 amino acids long. The CDR3 sequence: CASSDGRGQNNEQFF. The CDR3 DNA sequence: TGTGCCAGCAGCGATGGAAGGGGGCAGAACAATGAGCAGTTCTTC. The entire variable domain, with the rest obtained from reference TRBV9 and TRBJ2-1, is as follows: DSGVTQTPKHLITATGQRVTLRCSPRSGDLSVYWYQQSLDQGLQFLIQYYNGEERAKGNILERFSAQQFPDLHSELNLSSLELGDSALYFCASSDGRGQNNEQFFGPGTRLTVL.

The table lists this clone with a count of one. This sequence joins TRBV18 and TRBJ1-1, with 8 bases that match TRBD1. V trimming: 3 bases; J trimming: 1 base; junction bases outside the gene matches: 7. The CDR3 extends over 16 amino acids. The germline V gene has CDR1 KGHSH and CDR2 LQKENI. CDR3 nucleotides: TGTGCCAGCTCACCCGTTCTTGGACAGGGGAACACTGAAGCTTTCTTT. This codes for CASSPVLGQGNTEAFF.